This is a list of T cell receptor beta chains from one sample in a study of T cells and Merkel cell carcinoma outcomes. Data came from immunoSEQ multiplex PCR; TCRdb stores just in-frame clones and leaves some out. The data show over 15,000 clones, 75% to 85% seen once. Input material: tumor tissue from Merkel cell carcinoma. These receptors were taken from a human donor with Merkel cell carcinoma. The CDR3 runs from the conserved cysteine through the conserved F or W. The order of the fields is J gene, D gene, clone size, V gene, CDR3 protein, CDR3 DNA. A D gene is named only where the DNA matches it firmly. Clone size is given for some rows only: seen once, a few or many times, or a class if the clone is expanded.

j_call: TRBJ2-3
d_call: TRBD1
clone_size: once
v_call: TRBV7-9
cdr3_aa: CASIPTGGTDTQYF
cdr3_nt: TGTGCCAGCATCCCGACAGGGGGCACAGATACGCAGTATTTT

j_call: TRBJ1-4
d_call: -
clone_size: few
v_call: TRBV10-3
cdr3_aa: CAISETVREKLFF
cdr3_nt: TGTGCCATCAGTGAGACAGTCAGAGAAAAACTGTTTTTT

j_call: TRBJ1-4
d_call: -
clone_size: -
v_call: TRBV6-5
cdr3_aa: CASSYQQGQKLFF
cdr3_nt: TGTGCCAGCAGTTACCAGCAGGGGCAAAAACTGTTTTTT

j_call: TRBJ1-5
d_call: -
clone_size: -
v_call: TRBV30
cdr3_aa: CAWSVSFNQPQHF
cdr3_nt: TGTGCCTGGAGTGTTAGCTTCAATCAGCCCCAGCATTTT

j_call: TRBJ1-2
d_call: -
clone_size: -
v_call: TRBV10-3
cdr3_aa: CASNLGQSDGYTF
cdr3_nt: TGTGCCAGCAACCTCGGACAGTCGGATGGCTACACCTTC

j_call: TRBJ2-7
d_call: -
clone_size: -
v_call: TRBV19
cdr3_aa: CASSSSRELSEQYF
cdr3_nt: TGTGCCAGTAGTTCCTCCAGGGAGTTAAGCGAGCAGTACTTC

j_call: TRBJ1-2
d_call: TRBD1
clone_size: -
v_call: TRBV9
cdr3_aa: CASSVDRDRYYTF
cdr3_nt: TGTGCCAGCAGCGTGGACCGGGACAGATACTACACCTTC

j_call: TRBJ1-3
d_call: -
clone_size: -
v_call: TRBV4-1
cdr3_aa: CASSQTGTTGNTIYF
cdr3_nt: TGCGCCAGCAGCCAAACAGGGACTACTGGAAACACCATATATTTT

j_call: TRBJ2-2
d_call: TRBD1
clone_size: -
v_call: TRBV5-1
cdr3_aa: CASSFWVDRDTGELFF
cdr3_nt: TGCGCCAGCAGCTTTTGGGTGGACAGGGACACCGGGGAGCTGTTTTTT

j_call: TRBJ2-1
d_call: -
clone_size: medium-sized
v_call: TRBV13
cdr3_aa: CASSSVAGRSLNEQFF
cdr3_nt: TGTGCCAGCAGTTCAGTCGCGGGACGATCCCTCAATGAGCAGTTCTTC

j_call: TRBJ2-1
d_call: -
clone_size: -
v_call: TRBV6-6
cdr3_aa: CAGSTEAYNEQFF
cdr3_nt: TGTGCCGGAAGCACAGAAGCCTACAATGAGCAGTTCTTC

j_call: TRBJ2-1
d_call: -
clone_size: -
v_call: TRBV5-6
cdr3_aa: CASSIRQNTQFF
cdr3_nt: TGTGCCAGCAGCATCAGACAGAATACGCAGTTCTTC

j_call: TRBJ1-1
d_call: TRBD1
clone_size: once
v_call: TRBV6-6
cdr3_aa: CASIPDRPITEAFF
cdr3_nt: TGTGCCAGCATTCCGGACAGGCCAATCACTGAAGCTTTCTTT

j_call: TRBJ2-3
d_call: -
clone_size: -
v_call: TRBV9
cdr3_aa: CASSFSPSTDTQYF
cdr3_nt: TGTGCCAGCAGCTTTAGTCCCTCCACAGATACGCAGTATTTT

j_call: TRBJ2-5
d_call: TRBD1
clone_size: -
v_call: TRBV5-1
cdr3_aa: CASSSQGVQETQYF
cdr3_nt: TGCGCCAGCAGCTCACAGGGGGTACAAGAGACCCAGTACTTC

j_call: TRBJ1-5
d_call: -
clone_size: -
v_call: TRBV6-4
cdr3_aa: CASSPSSNQPQHF
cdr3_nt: TGTGCCAGCAGCCCCAGTAGCAATCAGCCCCAGCATTTT

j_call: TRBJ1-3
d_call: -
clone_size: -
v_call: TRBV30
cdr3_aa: CAWRGPSSGNTIYF
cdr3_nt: TGTGCCTGGAGGGGGCCTAGCTCTGGAAACACCATATATTTT

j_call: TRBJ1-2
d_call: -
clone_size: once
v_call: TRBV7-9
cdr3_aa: CASSVEAGMRGYTF
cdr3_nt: TGTGCCAGCAGCGTAGAGGCAGGGATGCGTGGCTACACCTTC

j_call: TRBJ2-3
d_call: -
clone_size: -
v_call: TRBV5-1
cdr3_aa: CASRPQGGTDTQYF
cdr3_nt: TGCGCCAGCAGGCCACAGGGAGGCACAGATACGCAGTATTTT

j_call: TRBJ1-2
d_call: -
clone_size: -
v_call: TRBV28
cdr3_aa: CASSFGTALQSGYTF
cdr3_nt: TGTGCCAGCAGTTTCGGGACGGCCCTCCAAAGTGGCTACACCTTC

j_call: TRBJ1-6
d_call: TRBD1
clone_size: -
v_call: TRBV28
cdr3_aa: CASLTGSRNSPLHF
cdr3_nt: TGTGCCAGCTTGACAGGGTCTCGGAATTCACCCCTCCACTTT

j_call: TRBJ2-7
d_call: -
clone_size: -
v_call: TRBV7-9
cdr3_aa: CASSLAGLDTTYEQYF
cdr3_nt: TGTGCCAGCAGCTTAGCGGGCCTAGACACTACCTACGAGCAGTACTTC

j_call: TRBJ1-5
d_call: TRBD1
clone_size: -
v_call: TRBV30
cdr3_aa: CAWGTGDQPQHF
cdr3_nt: TGTGCCTGGGGGACAGGGGATCAGCCCCAGCATTTT

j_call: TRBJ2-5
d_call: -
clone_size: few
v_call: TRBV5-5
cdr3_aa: CASSLHLTRSETQYF
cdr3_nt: TGTGCCAGCAGCTTGCATTTAACTAGATCGGAGACCCAGTACTTC

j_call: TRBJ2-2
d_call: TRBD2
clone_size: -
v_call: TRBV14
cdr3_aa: CASSQLPGLGSGELFF
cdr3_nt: TGTGCCAGCAGCCAATTACCGGGACTAGGGTCCGGGGAGCTGTTTTTT

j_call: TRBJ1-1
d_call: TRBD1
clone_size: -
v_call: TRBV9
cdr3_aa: CASSVIGQGNTEAFF
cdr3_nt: TGTGCCAGCAGCGTCATCGGACAGGGGAACACTGAAGCTTTCTTT

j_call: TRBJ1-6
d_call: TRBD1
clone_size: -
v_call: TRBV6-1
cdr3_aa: CASSETAGTGANSPLHF
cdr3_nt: TGTGCCAGCAGTGAAACCGCCGGGACAGGGGCTAATTCACCCCTCCACTTT

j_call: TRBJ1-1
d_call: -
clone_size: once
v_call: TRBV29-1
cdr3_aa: CSVVRDGPNVNTEAFF
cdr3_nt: TGCAGCGTTGTGAGGGACGGACCCAACGTGAACACTGAAGCTTTCTTT

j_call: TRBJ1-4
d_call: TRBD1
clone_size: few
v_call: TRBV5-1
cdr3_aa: CASSLDRGNEKLFF
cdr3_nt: TGCGCCAGCAGCTTGGACAGGGGAAATGAAAAACTGTTTTTT

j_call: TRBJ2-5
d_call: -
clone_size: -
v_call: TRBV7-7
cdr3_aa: CASSLQTGNQETQYF
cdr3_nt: TGTGCTAGCAGCCTTCAAACAGGGAACCAAGAGACCCAGTACTTC

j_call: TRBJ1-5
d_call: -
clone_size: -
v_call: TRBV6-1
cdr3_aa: CASSDKVQPQHF
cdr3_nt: TGTGCCAGCAGTGATAAGGTTCAGCCCCAGCATTTT

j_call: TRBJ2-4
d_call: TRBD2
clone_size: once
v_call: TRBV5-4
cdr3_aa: CASSLGTSGTIAKNIQYF
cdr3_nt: TGTGCCAGCAGCTTAGGGACTAGCGGGACAATAGCCAAAAACATTCAGTACTTC

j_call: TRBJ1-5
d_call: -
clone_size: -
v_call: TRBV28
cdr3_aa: CASSGDYSNQPQHF
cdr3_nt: TGTGCCAGCAGTGGGGATTATAGCAATCAGCCCCAGCATTTT

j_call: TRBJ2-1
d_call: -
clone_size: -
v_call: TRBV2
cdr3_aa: CASSVKGSLHEQFF
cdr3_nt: TGTGCCAGCAGTGTCAAGGGCAGCTTGCATGAGCAGTTCTTC

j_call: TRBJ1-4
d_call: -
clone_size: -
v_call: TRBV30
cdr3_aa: CAWSALQGLELFF
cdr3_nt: TGTGCCTGGAGTGCACTACAGGGCTTGGAACTGTTTTTT

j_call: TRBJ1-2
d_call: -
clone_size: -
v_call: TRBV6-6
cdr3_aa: CASSYREGYTF
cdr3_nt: TGTGCCAGCAGTTATAGGGAAGGCTACACCTTC

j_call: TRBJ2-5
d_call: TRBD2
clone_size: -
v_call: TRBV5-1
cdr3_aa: CASRRGLAGGETQYF
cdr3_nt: TGCGCCAGCAGAAGGGGACTAGCGGGGGGGGAGACCCAGTACTTC

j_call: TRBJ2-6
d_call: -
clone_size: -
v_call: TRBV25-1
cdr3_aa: CASSGGWANVLTF
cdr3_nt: TGTGCCAGCAGTGGGGGTTGGGCCAACGTCCTGACTTTC

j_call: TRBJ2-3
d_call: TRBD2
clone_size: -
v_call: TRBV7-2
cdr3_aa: CASSLISGKDTQYF
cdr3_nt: TGTGCCAGCAGCTTGATTAGCGGGAAGGATACGCAGTATTTT

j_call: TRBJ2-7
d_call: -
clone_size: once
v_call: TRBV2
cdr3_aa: CASTGQDLGYEQYF
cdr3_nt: TGTGCCAGCACGGGTCAGGATCTTGGCTACGAGCAGTACTTC

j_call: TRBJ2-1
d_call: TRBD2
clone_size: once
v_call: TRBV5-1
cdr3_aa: CASSSLPGTSGRNEQFF
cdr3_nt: TGCGCCAGCAGCTCCTTACCCGGGACTAGCGGGAGAAATGAGCAGTTCTTC

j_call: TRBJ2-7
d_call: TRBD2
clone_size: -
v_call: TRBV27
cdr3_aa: CASRGAGAGSYEQYF
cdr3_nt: TGTGCCAGCAGGGGAGCGGGAGCGGGGTCCTACGAGCAGTACTTC

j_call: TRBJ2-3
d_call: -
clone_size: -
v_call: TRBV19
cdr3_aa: CASRLLWRVGTDTQYF
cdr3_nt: TGTGCCAGTAGGCTCCTCTGGAGAGTGGGAACAGATACGCAGTATTTT

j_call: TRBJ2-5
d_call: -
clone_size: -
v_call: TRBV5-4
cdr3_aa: CASSSGPSETQYF
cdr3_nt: TGTGCCAGCAGCTCGGGGCCCTCGGAGACCCAGTACTTC

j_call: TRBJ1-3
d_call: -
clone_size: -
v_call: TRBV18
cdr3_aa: CASFTTGSPGNTIYF
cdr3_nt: TGTGCCAGCTTCACCACTGGGAGTCCTGGAAACACCATATATTTT

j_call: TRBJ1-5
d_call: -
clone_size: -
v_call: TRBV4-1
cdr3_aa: CASSQGPIDRSQPQHF
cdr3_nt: TGCGCCAGCAGCCAAGGACCAATTGACAGGTCCCAGCCCCAGCATTTT

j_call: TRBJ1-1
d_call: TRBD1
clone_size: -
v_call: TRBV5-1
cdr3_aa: CASRSGQDNTEAFF
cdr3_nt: TGCGCCAGCAGGAGCGGACAGGACAACACTGAAGCTTTCTTT

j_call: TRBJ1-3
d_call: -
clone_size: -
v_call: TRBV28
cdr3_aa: CASRMDTFSGNTIYF
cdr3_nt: TGTGCCAGCAGAATGGACACGTTCTCTGGAAACACCATATATTTT

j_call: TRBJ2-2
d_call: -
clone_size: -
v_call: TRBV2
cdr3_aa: CASSLGPQSGELFF
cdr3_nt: TGTGCCAGCAGTCTTGGCCCCCAATCCGGGGAGCTGTTTTTT

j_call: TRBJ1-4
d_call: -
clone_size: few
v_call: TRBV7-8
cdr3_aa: CASSLSATNEKLFF
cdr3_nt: TGTGCCAGCAGCTTGTCCGCAACTAATGAAAAACTGTTTTTT

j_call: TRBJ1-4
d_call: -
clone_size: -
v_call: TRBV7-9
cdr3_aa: CASSGRMRASNEKLFF
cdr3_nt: TGTGCCAGCAGCGGGAGGATGAGGGCCTCTAATGAAAAACTGTTTTTT

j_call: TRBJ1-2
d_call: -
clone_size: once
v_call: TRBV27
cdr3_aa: CASSLTANYGYTF
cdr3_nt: TGTGCCAGCAGTTTAACAGCGAACTATGGCTACACCTTC

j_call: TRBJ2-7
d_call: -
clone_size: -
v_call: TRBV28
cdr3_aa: CASSSITGTSYEQYF
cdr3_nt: TGTGCCAGCAGCTCGATTACAGGTACTTCCTACGAGCAGTACTTC

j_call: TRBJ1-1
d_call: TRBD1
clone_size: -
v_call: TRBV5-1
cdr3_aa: CASSSRDRGEAFF
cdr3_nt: TGCGCCAGCAGCTCCCGGGACAGGGGTGAAGCTTTCTTT

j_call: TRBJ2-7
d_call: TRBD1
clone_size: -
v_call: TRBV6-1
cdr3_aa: CASRPGQVNYEQYF
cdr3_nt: TGTGCCAGCAGGCCGGGACAGGTTAACTACGAGCAGTACTTC